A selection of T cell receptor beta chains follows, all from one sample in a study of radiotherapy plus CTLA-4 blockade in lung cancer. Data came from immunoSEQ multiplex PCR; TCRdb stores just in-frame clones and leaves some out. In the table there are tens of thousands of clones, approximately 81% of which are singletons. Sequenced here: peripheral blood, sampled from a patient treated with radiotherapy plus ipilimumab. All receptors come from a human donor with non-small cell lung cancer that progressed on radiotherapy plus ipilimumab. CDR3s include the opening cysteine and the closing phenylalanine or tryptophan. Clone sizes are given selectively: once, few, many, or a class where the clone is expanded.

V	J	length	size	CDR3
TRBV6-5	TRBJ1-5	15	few	CASSSPQDSNQPQHF
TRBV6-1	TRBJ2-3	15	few	CASSENGRAGDTQYF
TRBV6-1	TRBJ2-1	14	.	CASSRWDDPNEQFF
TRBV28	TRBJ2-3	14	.	CASSSRGGTDTQYF
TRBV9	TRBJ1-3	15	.	CASSGTSVGGNTIYF
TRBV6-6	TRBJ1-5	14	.	CASSRQDSNQPQHF
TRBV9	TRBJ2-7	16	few	CASSPPPRDGSYEQYF
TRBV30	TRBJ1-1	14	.	CAWDRGGPYTEAFF
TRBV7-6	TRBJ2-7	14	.	CASSLTGASDEQYF
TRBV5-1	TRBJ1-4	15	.	CASSVDGATNEKLFF
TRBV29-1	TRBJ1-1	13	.	CSVVEGGNTEAFF
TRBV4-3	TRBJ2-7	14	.	CASSPGTTRYEQYF
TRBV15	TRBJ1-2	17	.	CATSPDRLDVSNYGYTF
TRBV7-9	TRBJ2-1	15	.	CASSPGQATYNEQFF
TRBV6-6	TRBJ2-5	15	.	CASSYSTGGQETQYF
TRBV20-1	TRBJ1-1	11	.	CSARDLIEAFF
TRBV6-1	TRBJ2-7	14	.	CASRGAQRITEQYF
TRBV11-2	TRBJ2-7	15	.	CASSTTGRGAYEQYF
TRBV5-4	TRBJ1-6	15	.	CASSLEDPGGSPLHF
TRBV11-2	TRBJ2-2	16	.	CASSLGGTGPSGELFF
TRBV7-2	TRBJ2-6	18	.	CASIYYLTGGSGANVLTF
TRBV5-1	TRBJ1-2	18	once	CASSLGAVGVASNYGYTF
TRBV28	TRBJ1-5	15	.	CASSLALHSNQPQHF
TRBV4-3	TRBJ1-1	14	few	CASSQGQGYTEAFF
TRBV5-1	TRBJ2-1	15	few	CASSSSGGGYNEQFF
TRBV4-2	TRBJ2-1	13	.	CASSQDPGDEQFF
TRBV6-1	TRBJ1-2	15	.	CASSEEGTASYGYTF
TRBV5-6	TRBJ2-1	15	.	CASSLFQGRGNEQFF
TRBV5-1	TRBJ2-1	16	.	CASSWGARGVLDEQFF
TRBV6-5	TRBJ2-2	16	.	CASSYSTGANTGELFF
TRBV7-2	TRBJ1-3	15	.	CASSSDRGSGNTIYF
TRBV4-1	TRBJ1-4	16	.	CASSQGPDRGGEKLFF
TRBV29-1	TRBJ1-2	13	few	CSVGQGIGDGYTF
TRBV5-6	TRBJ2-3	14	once	CASSGDPNTDTQYF
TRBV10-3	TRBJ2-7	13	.	CAISRDRGGEQYF
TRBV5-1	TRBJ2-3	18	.	CASSLALAGGPSTDTQYF
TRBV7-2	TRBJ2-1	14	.	CASSLMRSSPEQFF
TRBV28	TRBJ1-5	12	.	CASSLRNQPQHF
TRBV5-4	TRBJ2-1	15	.	CASSPDWSSYNEQFF
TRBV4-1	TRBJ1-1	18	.	CASSQGRGRVRGYTEAFF